The sequence of this T cell receptor (beta chain) was determined in a study of shared clonotypes between healthy human individuals. Study-wide background: Plates per donor: three CD4 naive, three CD4 memory, two CD8 naive, one CD8 memory.

CD45RO-negative, CCR7-positively selected cells formed the naive CD8 fraction, excluding terminally differentiated effector memory CD45RA+ cells. Each of the donors was a healthy adult who was HIV-negative and had not had a recent acute infection or vaccination. CDR1 SGDLS and CDR2 YYNGEE come from the germline V gene. V lost 0 bases and J lost 5, with 13 bases in between. The CDR3 consists of 15 residues. This clone appeared once. Only in-frame clones appear in the TCRdb table, and some are missing; sequencing was by immunoSEQ multiplex PCR. Of some 800,000 clones in the sample, nearly 95% are singletons; the top ten hold about 24%.

The sequenced sample was naive CD8+ T cells sorted from blood. The TCR originated in a man younger than 40 in good health. The chain has TRBV9 and TRBJ2-3; tentative D call: TRBD2 (5 bases). The CDR3 coding sequence is TGTGCCAGCAGCGTAGTGGGTAGCGTGGTAGATACGCAGTATTTT. This gives the protein CASSVVGSVVDTQYF.